Following are 13 T cell receptor beta chains from one sample sequenced in a study of blood T cell repertoires in COVID-19. Clones were read by immunoSEQ multiplex PCR, and TCRdb kept only the in-frame ones, dropping some. The repertoire has 330,000 or so clones, approximately 89% of them found once; the top ten carry 3% to 4.5%. The sample taken for sequencing was peripheral blood. The receptor set was obtained from a woman in her fifties or sixties with COVID-19, enrolled during active disease.

This clone was seen a handful of times. The chain has TRBV6-5 and TRBJ1-2, with D possibly being TRBD1 (6 bases). V was cut by 6 bases and J by 4 bases, with 15 bases left in between. There are 14 residues in the CDR3. The germline CDR1 and CDR2 sequences are MNHEY and SVGAGI. CDR3 coding DNA: TGTGCCAGCAGCTCACTCTACAGGGCCTATGGCTACACCTTC. Protein: CASSSLYRAYGYTF.

This rearrangement joins TRBV10-3 to TRBJ2-2; D may be TRBD1 (5 bases). Germline V gives CDR1 ENHRY, CDR2 SYGVKD. V gave up 4 bases and J gave up 5 bases, with 11 bases separating them. The CDR3 covers 14 residues. CDR3 nucleotide sequence: TGTGCCATCAGTGCAGGGCCGAGAACCGGGGAGCTGTTTTTT. It codes for CAISAGPRTGELFF.

The chain couples TRBV16 to TRBJ1-2; D is undetermined. Germline values: CDR1 KGHSY, CDR2 FQNENV. CDR3 length equals 11 residues. V shed 4 bases and J shed 5 bases, with 5 bases lying between them. The CDR3 DNA reads TGTGCCAGCAGCCCGCTATATGGCTACACCTTC. Encoded protein: CASSPLYGYTF.

The V call is TRBV20-1, the J call TRBJ1-2; D perhaps matches TRBD1 (5 bases). The CDR3 extends over 13 amino acids. Trimming pared 3 bases from V and 4 bases from J, leaving 12 bases between. Germline assignment: CDR1 DFQATT and CDR2 SNEGSKA (reference sequence). CDR3 sequence: CSASKGNGYGYTF. The CDR3 nucleotides are TGCAGTGCTAGTAAGGGGAATGGCTATGGCTACACCTTC.

The V gene is TRBV18, the J gene TRBJ1-5; D remains ambiguous. There are 15 residues in the CDR3. V was shortened by 2 bases and J by 4 bases, with 12 bases between the two germline ends. Germline assignment: CDR1 KGHSH and CDR2 LQKENI. The CDR3 spells CASSPNAPTNQPQHF. DNA for the CDR3: TGTGCCAGCTCACCAAATGCCCCTACGAATCAGCCCCAGCATTTT.

The chain uses TRBV2 and TRBJ1-6, with 7 bases matching TRBD1. This CDR3 is built from 15 residues. The germline V gene has CDR1 SNHLY and CDR2 FYNNEI. After removal of 4 bases from V and 6 bases from J, the junction contained 6 bases not matched to a gene. Written as DNA, the CDR3 is TGTGCCAGCAGTGCCCTAGGACAGGCTAATTCACCCCTCCACTTT. Translated, it gives CASSALGQANSPLHF.

This rearrangement joins TRBV6-5 to TRBJ2-5; maybe TRBD1 (5 bases). This CDR3 has 14 residues. Per the germline V gene, CDR1 is MNHEY and CDR2 is SVGAGI. The germline V and J ends were trimmed by 1 base and 0 bases, with 6 bases remaining between them. CDR3: CASSYYRYQETQYF. For the CDR3, the DNA is TGTGCCAGCAGTTACTACAGGTACCAAGAGACCCAGTACTTC.

Note on this clone: Additional DNA sequences in this sample encode the identical CDR3. V gene TRBV5-1 combines with J gene TRBJ1-5; 7 bases match TRBD1. Germline trimming cut 4 bases from V and 2 bases from J; bases unmatched to any gene: 3. CDR3 length: 14 amino acids. Germline loops: CDR1 SGHRS, CDR2 YFSETQ. The CDR3 sequence: CASSPGTGNQPQHF. CDR3 nucleotide sequence: TGCGCCAGCAGCCCTGGGACAGGCAATCAGCCCCAGCATTTT.

This chain connects TRBV7-3 to TRBJ2-3; 7 bases align to TRBD2. V lost 3 bases, J lost 5 bases, and 2 bases stayed unmatched. Germline V gene sequence: CDR1 SGHTA, CDR2 FQGTGA. The CDR3 sequence is 13 residues long. CDR3 loop: CASSLAGVDTQYF. DNA of the CDR3: TGTGCCAGCAGCTTGGCGGGGGTAGATACGCAGTATTTT.

This sequence joins TRBV7-8 and TRBJ1-4; D remains unclear. The V end was cut by 4 bases, the J end by 5 bases, with 11 bases between. Looked up from germline, CDR1 is SGHVS and CDR2 is FQNEAQ. The CDR3 has 14 residues. The CDR3: CASSSRYSNEKLFF. CDR3 DNA: TGTGCCAGCAGCTCCCGGTACAGCAATGAAAAACTGTTTTTT.

This chain uses TRBV9 with TRBJ2-2; possibly TRBD1 for D (6 bases). Trimming removed 0 bases at V and 3 bases at J, with 18 bases between. In germline, CDR1 is SGDLS, CDR2 YYNGEE. This CDR3 is built from 18 residues. The CDR3 bases are TGTGCCAGCAGCGTAGTAGGTCCGCAGGGGCGCGACACCGGGGAGCTGTTTTTT. Its translation: CASSVVGPQGRDTGELFF.

The chain has TRBV7-2 and TRBJ1-2; 10 nucleotides agree with TRBD1. The V segment lost 5 bases and the J segment 4 bases; nucleotides outside the gene matches: 13. Germline V gene data show CDR1 as SGHTA and CDR2 as FQGNSA. The CDR3 contains 17 residues. CDR3: CASSAGTGVLRGYGYTF. CDR3 in DNA: TGTGCCAGCAGCGCCGGGACAGGGGTTCTTCGGGGCTATGGCTACACCTTC.

The chain recombines TRBV28 with TRBJ2-2; D is ambiguous. Germline V gives CDR1 MDHEN, CDR2 SYDVKM. Trimming stripped 5 bases from V and 7 bases from J, with 8 bases between. The CDR3 has 12 residues. CDR3 protein: CASSPTIGELFF. In DNA, the CDR3 is TGTGCCAGCAGTCCTACGATCGGGGAGCTGTTTTTT.